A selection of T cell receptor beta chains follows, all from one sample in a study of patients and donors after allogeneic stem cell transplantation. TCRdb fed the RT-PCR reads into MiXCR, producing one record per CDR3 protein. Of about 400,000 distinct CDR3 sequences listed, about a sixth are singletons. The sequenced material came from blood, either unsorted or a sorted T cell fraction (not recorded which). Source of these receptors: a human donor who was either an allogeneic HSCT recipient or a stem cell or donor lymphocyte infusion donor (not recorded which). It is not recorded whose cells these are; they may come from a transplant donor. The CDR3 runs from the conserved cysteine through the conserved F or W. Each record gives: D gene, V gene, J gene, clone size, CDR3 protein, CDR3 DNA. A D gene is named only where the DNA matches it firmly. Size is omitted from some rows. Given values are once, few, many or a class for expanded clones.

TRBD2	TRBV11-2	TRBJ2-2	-	CASSSRGSGRGTGELFF	TGTGCCAGCAGCTCGAGGGGTAGCGGGAGGGGCACCGGGGAGCTGTTTTTT
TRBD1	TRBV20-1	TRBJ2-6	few	CSARGRTGAGANVLTF	TGCAGTGCTAGAGGCCGGACAGGCGCTGGGGCCAACGTCCTGACTTTC
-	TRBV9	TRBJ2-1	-	CASSPFGDEQFF	TGTGCCAGCAGCCCCTTTGGGGATGAGCAGTTCTTC
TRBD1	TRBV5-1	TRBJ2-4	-	CASSVGGDRGLAKNIQYF	TGCGCCAGCAGCGTCGGGGGAGACAGGGGGCTTGCCAAAAACATTCAGTACTTC
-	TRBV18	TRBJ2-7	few	CASSPSRTYEQYF	TGTGCCAGCTCACCATCTCGTACCTACGAGCAGTACTTC
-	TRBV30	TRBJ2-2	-	CAWRRETHTGELFF	TGTGCCTGGAGAAGAGAAACTCACACCGGGGAGCTGTTTTTT
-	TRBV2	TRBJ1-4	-	CASRPGRKATNEKLFF	TGTGCCAGCAGGCCGGGACGAAAGGCAACTAATGAAAAACTGTTTTTT
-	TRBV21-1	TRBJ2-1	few	CARETSGGAWYEQFF	TGTGCCAGAGAAACTAGCGGGGGGGCCTGGTACGAGCAGTTCTTC
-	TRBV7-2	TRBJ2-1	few	CASSLSSGRDEQFF	TGTGCCAGCAGCTTATCATCCGGCCGCGATGAGCAGTTCTTC
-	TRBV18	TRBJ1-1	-	CASSPPVTVGTEAFF	TGTGCCAGCTCACCACCGGTCACAGTGGGGACTGAAGCTTTCTTT
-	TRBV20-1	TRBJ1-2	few	CSPNGGANYGYTF	TGCAGTCCAAACGGGGGCGCGAACTATGGCTACACCTTC
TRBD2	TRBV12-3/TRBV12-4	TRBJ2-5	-	CASRRGLVETQYF	TGTGCCAGCAGAAGAGGACTAGTAGAGACCCAGTACTTC
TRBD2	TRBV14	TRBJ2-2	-	CASSQEYSGSINTGELFF	TGTGCCAGCAGCCAAGAATATAGCGGGAGCATTAACACCGGGGAGCTGTTTTTT
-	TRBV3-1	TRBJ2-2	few	CASSQDGVSGELFF	TGTGCCAGCAGCCAAGACGGGGTGTCCGGGGAGCTGTTTTTT
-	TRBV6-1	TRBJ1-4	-	CATRTGPFKLFF	TGTGCCACTCGGACGGGTCCCTTCAAACTGTTTTTT
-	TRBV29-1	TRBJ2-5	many	CSVWTPLYQETQYF	TGCAGCGTCTGGACACCATTGTACCAAGAGACCCAGTACTTC
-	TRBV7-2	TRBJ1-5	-	CASSLAGGLNQPQHF	TGTGCCAGCAGCTTAGCAGGGGGACTCAATCAGCCCCAGCATTTT
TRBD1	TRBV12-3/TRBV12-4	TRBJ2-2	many	CASSWTGTGELFF	TGTGCCAGCAGTTGGACAGGGACCGGGGAGCTGTTTTTT
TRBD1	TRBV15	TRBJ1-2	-	CATSRGQGVYGYTF	TGTGCCACCAGCAGAGGACAGGGGGTCTATGGCTACACCTTC
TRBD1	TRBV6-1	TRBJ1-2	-	CASSVRDRKEGYTF	TGTGCCAGCAGTGTCCGGGACAGGAAGGAAGGCTACACCTTC
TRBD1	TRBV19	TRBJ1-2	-	CASSISTGAGGYTF	TGTGCCAGTAGTATTTCAACAGGGGCTGGAGGCTACACCTTC
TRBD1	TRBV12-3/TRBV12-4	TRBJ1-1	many	CASSLKQGVFTEAFF	TGTGCCAGCAGCTTGAAACAGGGGGTTTTCACTGAAGCTTTCTTT
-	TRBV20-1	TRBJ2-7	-	CSARQHYLAYEQYF	TGCAGTGCTAGACAACACTACCTAGCCTACGAGCAGTACTTC
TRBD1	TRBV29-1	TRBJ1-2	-	CSVRTGRGYTF	TGCAGCGTTCGGACAGGAAGGGGCTACACCTTC
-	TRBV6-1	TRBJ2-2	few	CAWGGDPLGTGELFF	TGTGCCTGGGGAGGAGACCCACTAGGGACCGGGGAGCTGTTTTTT
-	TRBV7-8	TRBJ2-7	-	CASSLEEGQTTYEQYF	TGTGCCAGCAGCTTAGAGGAGGGCCAGACCACCTACGAGCAGTACTTC
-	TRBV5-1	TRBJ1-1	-	CASSLSPGPMNTEAFF	TGCGCCAGCAGCTTATCGCCGGGACCTATGAACACTGAAGCTTTCTTT
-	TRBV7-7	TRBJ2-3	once	CASSLRPSLTDTQYF	TGTGCCAGCAGCCTCCGGCCTTCCTTAACAGATACGCAGTATTTT
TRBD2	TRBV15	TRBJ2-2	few	CATETAGNTGELFF	TGTGCCACAGAAACAGCGGGGAATACCGGGGAGCTGTTTTTT
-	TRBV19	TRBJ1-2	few	CASSTDSPNYGYTF	TGTGCCAGTAGTACTGACAGCCCTAACTATGGCTACACCTTC
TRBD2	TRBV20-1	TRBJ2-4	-	CSASLAGGPAKNIQYF	TGCAGTGCCTCCTTAGCGGGGGGGCCCGCCAAAAACATTCAGTACTTC
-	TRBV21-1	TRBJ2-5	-	CASSNYQGGSYETQYF	TGTGCCAGCAGCAATTATCAAGGCGGGAGTTATGAGACCCAGTACTTC
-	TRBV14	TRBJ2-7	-	CASSQEDWRHVYEQYF	TGTGCCAGCAGCCAAGAAGACTGGAGGCACGTCTACGAGCAGTACTTC
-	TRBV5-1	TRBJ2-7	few	CASSLAGRSEQYF	TGCGCCAGCAGCTTGGCCGGACGAAGCGAGCAGTACTTC
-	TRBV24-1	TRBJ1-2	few	CATSDLSVRYGYTF	TGTGCCACCAGTGATTTGTCGGTGCGCTATGGCTACACCTTC
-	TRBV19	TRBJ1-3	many	CASSFGQPISGNTIYF	TGTGCCAGTAGTTTTGGACAGCCGATCTCTGGAAACACCATATATTTT
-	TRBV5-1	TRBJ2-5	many	CASSVKETQYF	TGCGCCAGCAGCGTAAAAGAGACCCAGTACTTC
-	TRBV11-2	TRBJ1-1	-	CASSSDPRDGTEAFF	TGTGCCAGCAGCAGCGACCCCCGGGACGGAACTGAAGCTTTCTTT
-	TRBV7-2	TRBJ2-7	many	CASSLSIGSSYEQYF	TGTGCCAGCAGCTTATCTATAGGAAGCTCCTACGAGCAGTACTTC
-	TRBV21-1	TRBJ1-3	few	CASSEGNTIYF	TGTGCCAGCAGCGAGGGAAACACCATATATTTT
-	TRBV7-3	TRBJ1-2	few	CASSSGPGHTYGYTF	TGTGCCAGCAGCTCAGGGCCGGGACACACCTATGGCTACACCTTC
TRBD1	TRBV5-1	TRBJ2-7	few	CASSLPTGADSEQYF	TGCGCCAGCAGCTTGCCAACAGGGGCGGACAGCGAGCAGTACTTC